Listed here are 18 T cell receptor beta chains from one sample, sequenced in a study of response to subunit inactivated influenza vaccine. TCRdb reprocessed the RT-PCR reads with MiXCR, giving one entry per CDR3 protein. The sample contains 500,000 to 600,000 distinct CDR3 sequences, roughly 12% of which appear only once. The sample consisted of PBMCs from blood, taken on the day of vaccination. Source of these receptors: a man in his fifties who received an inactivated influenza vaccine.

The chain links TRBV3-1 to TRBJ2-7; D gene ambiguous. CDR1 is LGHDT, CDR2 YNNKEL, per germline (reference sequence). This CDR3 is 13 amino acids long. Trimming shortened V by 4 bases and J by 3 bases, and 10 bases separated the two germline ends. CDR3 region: CASSRGRYYEQYF. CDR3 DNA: TGTGCCAGCAGCCGTGGCCGTTACTACGAGCAGTACTTC.

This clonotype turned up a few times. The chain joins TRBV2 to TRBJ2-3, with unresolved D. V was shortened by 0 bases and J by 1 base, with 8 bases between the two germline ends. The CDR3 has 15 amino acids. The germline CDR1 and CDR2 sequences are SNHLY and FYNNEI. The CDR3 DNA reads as TGTGCCAGCAGTGAAGCGGGTGTGGGCACAGATACGCAGTATTTT. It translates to CASSEAGVGTDTQYF.

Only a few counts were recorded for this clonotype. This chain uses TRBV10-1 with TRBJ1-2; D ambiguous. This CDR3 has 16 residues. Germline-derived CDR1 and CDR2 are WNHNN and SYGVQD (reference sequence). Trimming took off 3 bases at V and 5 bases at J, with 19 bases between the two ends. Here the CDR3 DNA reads TGCGCCAGCAGTGAATCCCGGGAGACTCCCTCATATGGCTACACCTTC. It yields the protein CASSESRETPSYGYTF.

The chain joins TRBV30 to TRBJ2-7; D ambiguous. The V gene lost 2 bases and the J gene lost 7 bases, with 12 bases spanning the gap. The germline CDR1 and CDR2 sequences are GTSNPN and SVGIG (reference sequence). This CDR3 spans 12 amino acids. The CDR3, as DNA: TGTGCCTGGAGTAAGCCCTACGCTGAGCAGTACTTC. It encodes CAWSKPYAEQYF.

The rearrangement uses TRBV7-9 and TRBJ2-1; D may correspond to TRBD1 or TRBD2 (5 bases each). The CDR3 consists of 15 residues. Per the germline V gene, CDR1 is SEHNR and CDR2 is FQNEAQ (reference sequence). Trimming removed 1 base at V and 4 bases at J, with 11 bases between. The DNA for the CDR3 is TGTGCCAGCAGCTTAGAAAGCGGACAATACAATGAGCAGTTCTTC. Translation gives CASSLESGQYNEQFF.

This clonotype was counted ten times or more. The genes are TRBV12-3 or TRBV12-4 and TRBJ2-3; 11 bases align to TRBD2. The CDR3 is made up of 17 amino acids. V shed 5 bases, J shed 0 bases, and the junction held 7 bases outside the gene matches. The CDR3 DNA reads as TGTGCCAGCAGTCTTCAACTAGCGGGGGCTAGCACAGATACGCAGTATTTT. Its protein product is CASSLQLAGASTDTQYF.

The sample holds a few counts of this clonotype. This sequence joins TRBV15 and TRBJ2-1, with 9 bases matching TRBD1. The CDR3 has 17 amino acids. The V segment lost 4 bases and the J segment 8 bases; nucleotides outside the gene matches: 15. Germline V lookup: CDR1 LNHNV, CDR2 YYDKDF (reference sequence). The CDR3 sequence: CATSMGTGSLGGDEQFF. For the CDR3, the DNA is TGTGCCACCAGCATGGGGACAGGGAGCCTAGGAGGGGATGAGCAGTTCTTC.

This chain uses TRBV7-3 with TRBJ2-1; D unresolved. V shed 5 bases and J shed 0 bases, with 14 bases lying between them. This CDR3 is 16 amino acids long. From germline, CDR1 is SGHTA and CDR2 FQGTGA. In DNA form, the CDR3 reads TGTGCCAGCAGCGATCAGCCGGCATCCTCCTACAATGAGCAGTTCTTC. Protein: CASSDQPASSYNEQFF.

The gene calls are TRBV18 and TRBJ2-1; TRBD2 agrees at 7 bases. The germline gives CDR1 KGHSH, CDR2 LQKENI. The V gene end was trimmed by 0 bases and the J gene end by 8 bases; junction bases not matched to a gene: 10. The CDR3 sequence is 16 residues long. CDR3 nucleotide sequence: TGTGCCAGCTCACCACCGGCGGGACTACTGGGCGATGAGCAGTTCTTC. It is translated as CASSPPAGLLGDEQFF.

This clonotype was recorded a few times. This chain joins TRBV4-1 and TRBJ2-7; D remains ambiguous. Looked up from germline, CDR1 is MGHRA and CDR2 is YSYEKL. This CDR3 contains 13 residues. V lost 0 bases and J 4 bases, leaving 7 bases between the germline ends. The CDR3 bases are TGCGCCAGCAGCCAAGATACCTTGTACGAGCAGTACTTC. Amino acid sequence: CASSQDTLYEQYF.

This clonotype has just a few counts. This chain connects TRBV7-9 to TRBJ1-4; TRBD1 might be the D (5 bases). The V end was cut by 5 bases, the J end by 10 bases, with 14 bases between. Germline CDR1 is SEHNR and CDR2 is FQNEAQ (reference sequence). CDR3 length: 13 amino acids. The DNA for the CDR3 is TGTGCCAGCAGCCCAGGGAGCGGTAGAAAACTGTTTTTT. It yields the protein CASSPGSGRKLFF.

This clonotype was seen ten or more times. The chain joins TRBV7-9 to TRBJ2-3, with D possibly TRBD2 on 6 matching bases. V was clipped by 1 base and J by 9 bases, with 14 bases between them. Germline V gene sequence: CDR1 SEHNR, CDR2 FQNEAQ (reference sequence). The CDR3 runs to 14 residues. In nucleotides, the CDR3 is TGTGCCAGCAGCTTAGATTACGGGAGAGAGACGCAGTATTTT. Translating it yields CASSLDYGRETQYF.

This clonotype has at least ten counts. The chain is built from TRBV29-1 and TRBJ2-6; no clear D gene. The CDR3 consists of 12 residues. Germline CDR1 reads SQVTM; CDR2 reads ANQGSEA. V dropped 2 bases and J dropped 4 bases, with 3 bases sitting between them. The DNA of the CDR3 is TGCAGCGTTGAACACGGGGCCAACGTCCTGACTTTC. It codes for CSVEHGANVLTF. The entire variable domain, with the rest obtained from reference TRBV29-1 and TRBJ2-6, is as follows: SAVISQKPSRDICQRGTSLTIQCQVDSQVTMMFWYRQQPGQSLTLIATANQGSEATYESGFVIDKFPISRPNLTFSTLTVSNMSPEDSSIYLCSVEHGANVLTFGAGSRLTVL.

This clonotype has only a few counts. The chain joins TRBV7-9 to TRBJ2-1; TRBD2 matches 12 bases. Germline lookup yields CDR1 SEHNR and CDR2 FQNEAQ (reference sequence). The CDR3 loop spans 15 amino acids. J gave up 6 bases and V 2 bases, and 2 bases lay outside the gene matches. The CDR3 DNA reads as TGTGCCAGCAGCTTAACTAGCGGGGGGTTCAATGAGCAGTTCTTC. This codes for CASSLTSGGFNEQFF.

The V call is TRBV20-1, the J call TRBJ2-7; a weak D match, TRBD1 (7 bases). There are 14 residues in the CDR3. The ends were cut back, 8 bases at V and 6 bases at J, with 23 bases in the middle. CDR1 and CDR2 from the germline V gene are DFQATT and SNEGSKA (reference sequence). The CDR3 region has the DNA TGCAGTACACGAGGCGGGACAGCCCTTATCGAGCAGTACTTC. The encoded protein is CSTRGGTALIEQYF.

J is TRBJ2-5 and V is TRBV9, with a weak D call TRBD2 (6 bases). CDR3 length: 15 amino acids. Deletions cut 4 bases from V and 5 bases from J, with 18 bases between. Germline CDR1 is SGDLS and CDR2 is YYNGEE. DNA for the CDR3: TGTGCCAGCAGCCCCGTACACGGGAGTTTTGAGACCCAGTACTTC. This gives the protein CASSPVHGSFETQYF.

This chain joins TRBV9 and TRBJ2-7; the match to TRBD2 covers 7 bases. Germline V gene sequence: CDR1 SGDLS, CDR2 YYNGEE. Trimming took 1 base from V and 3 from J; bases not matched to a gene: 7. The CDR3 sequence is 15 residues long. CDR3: CASSVSPSGGYEQYF. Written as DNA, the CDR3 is TGTGCCAGCAGCGTAAGTCCTAGCGGCGGCTACGAGCAGTACTTC.

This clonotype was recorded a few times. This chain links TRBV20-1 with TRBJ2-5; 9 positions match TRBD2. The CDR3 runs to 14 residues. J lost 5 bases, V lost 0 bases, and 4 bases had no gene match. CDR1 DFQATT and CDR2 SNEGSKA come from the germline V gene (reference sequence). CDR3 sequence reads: CSARDRTSGETQYF. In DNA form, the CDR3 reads TGCAGTGCTAGAGATCGAACTAGCGGGGAGACCCAGTACTTC.